This T cell receptor beta chain was sequenced during a study of blood T cells in healthy people across ages. For the study at large: Template switching picked up about one barcoded beta molecule for each two T cells. Study-level findings and limits: Diversity of TCR beta per million T cells declined in a roughly linear way with age. Because sorting was not performed, PBMCs prevented conclusive naive versus antigen-experienced comparison.

Concerning this clonotype: The antigen remains undetermined. A read error may produce the germline difference seen at one junction end.

The CDR3 is made up of 14 amino acids. The germline CDR1 and CDR2 sequences are MNHNY and SVGAGI (reference sequence). Combining a sample-barcoded 5' primer with a J-beta primer mix, a second PCR ran for roughly 6 to 12 cycles. Each sample provided no less than 3 million CDR3-containing paired-end reads. Using its own MiXCR run on the 5' RACE reads, TCRdb lists one record per CDR3 protein. The data show around 900,000 distinct CDR3 sequences, roughly 26% seen once. The source of this sequence is a woman over 75 in good health. The chain joins TRBV6-6 to TRBJ1-5; D is perhaps TRBD1 (5 bases). Sequenced: blood. CDR3 in amino acids: CASSGGGDYQPQRF. The CDR3 DNA is TGTGCCAGCAGCGGAGGAGGGGATTATCAGCCCCAGCGTTTT.